The 4 T cell receptor beta chains below come from one sample, sequenced in a study of blood T cell repertoires in COVID-19 (dated by TCRdb to the early 2020s). The method behind the library was the immunoSEQ multiplex PCR assay. TCRdb retrieved this table from immuneACCESS and kept in-frame rearrangements only. Not all clones are present; in checked studies, unresolved V genes account for under half, and no reason is known for the remainder. The sample profile shows fewer than 250,000 clones; 84% of them were found once. The ten largest clones add up to under 4% of the sample. Sequencing input: PBMCs or T cells enriched from blood (not recorded which). The receptors originated from a woman in her 30s who had been exposed to COVID-19.

The rearrangement joins TRBV30 to TRBJ1-4; 7 bases are shared with TRBD1. The CDR3 runs 14 residues. The junction had 7 bases not matched to a gene; V was cut back by 2 bases and J by 7 bases. CDR1 GTSNPN and CDR2 SVGIG come from the germline V gene (reference sequence). The CDR3 nucleotides are TGTGCCTGGAGTCGGACAGGTTTATCTGAAAAACTGTTTTTT. Amino acid sequence: CAWSRTGLSEKLFF.

V is TRBV12-3 or TRBV12-4 and J is TRBJ1-6; D is unclear. V was cut by 5 bases and J by 7 bases, with 6 bases left in between. The CDR3 length is 12 residues. CDR3 amino acids: CASSQANSPLHF. The CDR3 nucleotides are TGTGCCAGCAGTCAAGCAAATTCACCCCTCCACTTT.

The chain links TRBV10-3 to TRBJ2-1, with TRBD2 matching over 7 bases. The germline V gene encodes CDR1 ENHRY and CDR2 SYGVKD. V gave up 4 bases and J gave up 2 bases; unmatched junction bases: 14. The CDR3 spans 18 residues. The CDR3 sequence: CAISGPSGDPAPYNEQFF. The CDR3 DNA reads TGTGCCATCAGTGGGCCTAGCGGAGACCCCGCGCCCTACAATGAGCAGTTCTTC.

The CDR3 nucleotides read TGTGCCAGCAGCTCCCAGGACAGCTACGAGCAGTACTTC. It codes for CASSSQDSYEQYF. This chain uses TRBV7-9 with TRBJ2-7, with a tentative D call TRBD1 (6 bases). The V gene's germline CDR1 is SEHNR and CDR2 FQNEAQ (reference sequence). CDR3 size: 13 residues. V lost 4 bases to trimming and J lost 3 bases, with 10 bases between them.